This is a list of T cell receptor beta chains from one sample in a study of CD8 T cells in Susac syndrome. From the immunoSEQ multiplex PCR reads, TCRdb called clonotypes with MiXCR, one entry per CDR3 protein. Of some 200,000 distinct CDR3 sequences in the sample, roughly 96% are singletons; the top ten hold 0.093%. Sequencing was done on a sample of CD4+ T cells from PBMCs. The receptors here all came from a human donor with multiple sclerosis. Both conserved end residues are trimmed from each CDR3.

v_gene	j_gene	CDR3aa
TRBV9	TRBJ2-5	ASSVGSSSETQY
TRBV14	TRBJ1-2	ASSYTRRLGYT
TRBV2	TRBJ2-1	ASSETGWNEQF
TRBV29-1	TRBJ1-2	SVGNYGYT
TRBV7-9	TRBJ2-1	ASSLVPGESAEQF
TRBV7-6	TRBJ2-3	ASSLEFWGDTQY
TRBV14	TRBJ2-5	ASSQESGDWRVQETQY
TRBV20-1	TRBJ2-1	SARGLASYNEQF
TRBV7-8	TRBJ1-1	ASSLVVWGNEGTEAF
TRBV7-9	TRBJ2-2	ASSRAESTGELF
TRBV11-2	TRBJ1-4	ASSLRGDGEKLF
TRBV30	TRBJ2-1	AWRQGGPYNEQF
TRBV15	TRBJ2-7	ATSRDRVEQY
TRBV2	TRBJ1-4	ASGTEEGGEKLF
TRBV30	TRBJ2-4	AWSAPGLAGGMH
TRBV7-9	TRBJ2-1	ASSSPPREGWDEQF
TRBV5-1	TRBJ1-4	ASSKSATNEKLF
TRBV4-1	TRBJ2-3	ASSQTWDMGTDTQY
TRBV27	TRBJ2-1	ASSSPGMGEQF
TRBV15	TRBJ2-7	ATKPDRGTYEQY
TRBV18	TRBJ2-5	ASSPQDQETQY
TRBV20-1	TRBJ2-6	SARARGANVLT
TRBV5-1	TRBJ2-3	ASSVDPHTDTQY
TRBV5-1	TRBJ2-3	ASSLISPDTQY
TRBV3-1	TRBJ2-7	ASSPVLSGEQY
TRBV6-2/TRBV6-3	TRBJ2-7	ASSYSLAGSSYEQY
TRBV5-1	TRBJ2-3	ASSYSGGKDTQY
TRBV4-1	TRBJ2-3	ASSQEAGGDTQY
TRBV20-1	TRBJ2-5	SARGRRETQY
TRBV9	TRBJ1-2	ASSDSGTTNYGYT
TRBV20-1	TRBJ2-3	SAAGGGTDTQY
TRBV20-1	TRBJ2-1	SATGRIEQF
TRBV9	TRBJ2-3	ASRSGVSTDTQY
TRBV10-3	TRBJ2-1	ATAGGPGNEQF
TRBV6-6	TRBJ2-3	ASINEGGGADTQY
TRBV15	TRBJ1-5	ATSSNEVLGNQPQH
TRBV6-2/TRBV6-3	TRBJ2-4	ASSYYNRDPFPWPSKNIQY
TRBV24-1	TRBJ2-1	ATSDLQGANEQF
TRBV20-1	TRBJ2-7	SASRQGRGNEQY
TRBV2	TRBJ1-1	ASSIPGTAKPEAF
TRBV4-2	TRBJ1-2	ASSHDGSYGYT
TRBV18	TRBJ2-2	ASSPPPGQATGELF
TRBV6-5	TRBJ2-7	ASSSRPTNYEQY
TRBV10-3	TRBJ2-7	AISQQGDYGAYEQY
TRBV2	TRBJ1-1	ASSGTGGAEAF